This entry lists 12 T cell receptor beta chains sequenced from one sample in a study of spatial heterogeneity in lung cancer. Each CDR3 protein is one row after TCRdb ran MiXCR on the 5' RACE reads. The data contain 8,200 or so distinct CDR3 sequences, 9.7% of them singletons. The time point denotes: sample taken at primary tumor resection. This specimen was normal lung tissue next to the tumor, taken at surgery. The receptors were sampled from a male donor with early-stage non-small cell lung cancer.

This clonotype is medium-sized by share. The CDR3 DNA sequence: TGTGCCAGCACCAGGGGCTTGACAGATACGCAGTATTTT. Its protein is CASTRGLTDTQYF. The chain recombines TRBV12-3 or TRBV12-4 with TRBJ2-3, with D tentatively TRBD1 (6 bases). The CDR3 has 13 residues. The germline V and J ends were trimmed by 7 bases and 3 bases, with 11 bases remaining between them.

In its sample, this clonotype was seen many times. CDR3 loop: CASSLSGGLREQYF. CDR3 nucleotide sequence: TGTGCCAGCAGCTTGAGCGGGGGGCTCCGCGAGCAGTACTTC. The chain has TRBV7-2 and TRBJ2-7; 9 nucleotides match TRBD2. The V segment lost 3 bases and the J segment 6 bases; nucleotides outside the gene matches: 6. Germline CDR1 is SGHTA and CDR2 is FQGNSA. The CDR3 length is 14 residues.

CDR3: CASSGVYRNTEAFF. CDR3 DNA sequence: TGTGCCAGCAGTGGGGTCTATCGGAACACTGAAGCTTTCTTT. The chain has TRBV2 and TRBJ1-1; no definite D call. The CDR3 is 14 residues long. V gave up 4 bases and J gave up 1 base, with 10 bases separating them. Germline CDR1 SNHLY, CDR2 FYNNEI.

By proportion, this clonotype is medium-sized (0.01 to 0.1%). This chain joins TRBV5-6 and TRBJ2-7; tentatively, D is TRBD1 (5 bases). V was shortened by 4 bases and J by 5 bases, with 13 bases between the two germline ends. CDR1 and CDR2 from the germline V gene are SGHDT and YYEEEE. CDR3 length equals 13 residues. CDR3 DNA: TGTGCCAGCAGCGGCACCCAGGGCGACGAGCAGTACTTC. This translates into CASSGTQGDEQYF.

The sample holds many counts of this clonotype. V gene TRBV29-1 combines with J gene TRBJ2-3, with 10 bases aligning to TRBD1. The CDR3 is 14 residues long. J gave up 4 bases and V 1 base, and 2 bases lay outside the gene matches. Germline values: CDR1 SQVTM, CDR2 ANQGSEA. CDR3 in DNA: TGCAGCGTTGAAGGGACAGGGGGTGCAGATACGCAGTATTTT. Protein sequence: CSVEGTGGADTQYF.

This clonotype was detected ten times or more. The rearrangement links TRBV20-1 to TRBJ1-5, with TRBD1 matching over 8 bases. Trimming at V came to 6 bases and at J to 3 bases, leaving 10 bases not matched to a gene. The CDR3 length is 15 residues. Germline V CDR1 and CDR2: DFQATT, SNEGSKA (reference sequence). The CDR3 protein is CSAGWTGPSNQPQHF. CDR3 coding DNA: TGCAGTGCGGGCTGGACAGGGCCTTCCAATCAGCCCCAGCATTTT.

This clonotype was counted at least ten times. This rearrangement joins TRBV7-8 to TRBJ2-6; D gene ambiguous. The germline V gene encodes CDR1 SGHVS and CDR2 FQNEAQ. The CDR3 has 14 residues. V was shortened by 0 bases and J by 4 bases, with 4 bases between the two germline ends. Here the CDR3 reads CASSLAPGANVLTF. For the CDR3, the DNA is TGTGCCAGCAGCTTAGCGCCCGGGGCCAACGTCCTGACTTTC.

The table lists this clonotype with many counts. The rearrangement links TRBV7-2 to TRBJ2-2; 13 bases fit TRBD2. CDR3 length: 18 amino acids. The trim removed 3 bases at V and 3 bases at J, leaving 7 bases unmatched. CDR1 SGHTA and CDR2 FQGNSA come from the germline V gene. CDR3 in DNA: TGTGCCAGCAGCTTCACACTAGCGGGAGGGCCCGACACCGGGGAGCTGTTTTTT. Residues: CASSFTLAGGPDTGELFF.

The V gene is TRBV7-9, the J gene TRBJ1-1, with 7 positions matching TRBD1. CDR1 is SEHNR and CDR2 is FQNEAQ in the germline V gene (reference sequence). V lost 5 bases and J lost 3; bases outside the gene matches: 6. CDR3 length: 14 amino acids. This CDR3 is CASSKGTVHTEAFF. CDR3 sequence (DNA): TGTGCCAGCAGCAAGGGGACAGTCCACACTGAAGCTTTCTTT.

This clonotype has at least ten counts. The V call is TRBV7-2, the J call TRBJ1-3; TRBD1 might be the D (5 bases). Germline V gene lookup returns CDR1 SGHTA and CDR2 FQGNSA. The V end was cut by 7 bases, the J end by 0 bases, with 10 bases between. The CDR3 is 14 residues long. CDR3: CASTRQNSGNTIYF. CDR3 DNA sequence: TGTGCCAGCACCAGACAGAACTCTGGAAACACCATATATTTT.

This chain connects TRBV7-8 to TRBJ2-5, with 9 nucleotides matching TRBD2. The CDR3 consists of 18 residues. J was trimmed by 4 bases and V by 1 base; bases with no gene match: 13. Germline CDR1 and CDR2: SGHVS and FQNEAQ. The CDR3 bases are TGTGCCAGCAGCTTAGGCGGGGGGGGCAGACAAAGAGGAGAGACCCAGTACTTC. Protein product: CASSLGGGGRQRGETQYF.

This clonotype was recorded many times. The CDR3 bases are TGTGCCAGCTCAATTGACAGGGGATACCAATCCTACGAGCAGTACTTC. Protein sequence: CASSIDRGYQSYEQYF. This chain uses TRBV18 with TRBJ2-7; TRBD1 aligns across 8 bases. The junction had 10 bases not matched to a gene; V was cut back by 5 bases and J by 1 base. Germline assignment: CDR1 KGHSH and CDR2 LQKENI. The CDR3 runs to 16 residues.